This T cell receptor beta chain was sequenced in a study of CD8+ T cells in alopecia areata. Study findings and constraints: Against the mouse data, patients shared TCRs less clearly, possibly for HLA reasons. Sequenced scalp T cells also include alphabeta T cells resident in normal skin. In lesional scalp, particularly from alopecia totalis/universalis, clonality was higher than in normal scalp.

Sorted populations comprised CD4+ and CD8+ T cells obtained from PBMCs. Extracted RNA was reverse transcribed, and the resulting cDNA served as sequencing template. Libraries were prepared by immunoSEQ multiplex PCR; TCRdb keeps only in-frame clonotypes and omits some of them. The sample carries 110,000 to 150,000 clones, less than 65% recorded once. Points on this clone: What it binds is unknown.

Germline assignment: CDR1 SGHTS and CDR2 YDEGEE. V was trimmed by 9 bases and J by 5 bases, leaving 23 bases between them. The CDR3 sequence is 15 residues long. The clonotype was recovered from a human donor in good health. The source material was CD8+ T cells sorted from blood. V is TRBV5-8 and J is TRBJ1-2, with D perhaps matching TRBD1 (5 bases). CDR3 loop: CATIKRTEEGYGYTF. The CDR3 DNA is TGTGCCACCATTAAACGGACCGAGGAGGGGTATGGCTACACCTTC. Filled out from reference TRBV5-8 and TRBJ1-2, the complete variable domain reads EAGVTQSPTHLIKTRGQQATLRCSPISGHTSVYWYQQALGLGLQFLLWYDEGEERNRGNFPPRFSGRQFPNYSSELNVNALELEDSALYLCATIKRTEEGYGYTFGSGTRLTVV.